The 28 T cell receptor beta chains below come from one sample, sequenced in a study of graft-versus-host responses after intestinal transplantation. Plating combined approximately 200,000 CFSE-labeled responder cells with approximately 200,000 irradiated, violet-dye-labeled stimulator cells. Assay: immunoSEQ multiplex PCR; the TCRdb copy retains only in-frame clones and omits some. The profile shows approximately 9,800 clones, around 33% of them singletons. Here the sequenced sample was alloreactive CD8+ T cells from a mixed lymphocyte reaction culture, taken before intestinal transplant. Noted subset: CFSE-low proliferating T cells sorted from approximately 6-day pre-transplant mixed lymphocyte reaction (GvH or HvG direction). These receptors were collected from a human patient who received an intestinal transplant.

The chain employs TRBV14 and TRBJ2-4, with 15 bases lining up with TRBD2. The length of the CDR3 is 23 residues. Germline V lookup: CDR1 SGHDN, CDR2 FVKESK. Germline trimming cut 2 bases from V and 3 bases from J; bases unmatched to any gene: 20. CDR3 sequence reads: CASSQPPTAAGLAGGAGKNIQYF. The CDR3 nucleotides read TGTGCCAGCAGCCAACCGCCCACGGCGGCTGGACTAGCGGGGGGGGCGGGCAAAAACATTCAGTACTTC.

This sequence joins TRBV2 and TRBJ2-1; tentative D call: TRBD2 (7 bases). CDR1 SNHLY and CDR2 FYNNEI come from the germline V gene. The CDR3 has 13 residues. V was trimmed by 9 bases and J by 2 bases, leaving 11 bases between them. CDR3 amino acids: CARGGGTYNEQFF. CDR3 DNA sequence: TGTGCCAGAGGGGGGGGGACCTACAATGAGCAGTTCTTC.

The chain has TRBV7-6 and TRBJ2-7; 10 bases fit TRBD2. Germline V gene lookup returns CDR1 SGHVS and CDR2 FNYEAQ. There are 13 residues in the CDR3. The V and J ends lost 5 bases and 7 bases, in that order; junction bases with no gene match: 5. CDR3 coding DNA: TGTGCCAGCAGCGCTGGACTAGCGGCGGAGCAGTACTTC. Encoded protein: CASSAGLAAEQYF.

V gene TRBV11-2 combines with J gene TRBJ2-7; D is undetermined. CDR1 is SGHAT and CDR2 is FQNNGV in the germline V gene. This CDR3 is 13 amino acids long. Trimming shortened V by 3 bases and J by 2 bases, and 8 bases separated the two germline ends. The CDR3 nucleotides read TGTGCCAGCAGCTTTCACTCACCCTACGAGCAGTACTTC. This gives the protein CASSFHSPYEQYF.

The chain employs TRBV7-7 and TRBJ1-2, with a tentative D call TRBD1 (5 bases). Looked up from germline, CDR1 is SSHAT and CDR2 is FNYEAQ (reference sequence). The CDR3 covers 13 residues. V lost 3 bases, J lost 6 bases, and 11 bases lay in between. The CDR3 DNA reads as TGTGCCAGCAGCTTCCAGGGAACCGATGGCTACACCTTC. Translating gives CASSFQGTDGYTF. Looking up the rest from reference TRBV7-7 and TRBJ1-2 gives the full variable domain: GAGVSQSPRYKVTKRGQDVTLRCDPISSHATLYWYQQALGQGPEFLTYFNYEAQPDKSGLPSDRFSAERPEGSISTLTIQRTEQRDSAMYRCASSFQGTDGYTFGSGTRLTVV.

This chain joins TRBV30 and TRBJ2-1; weak D call: TRBD1 (6 bases). The V gene lost 5 bases and the J gene lost 4 bases, with 15 bases spanning the gap. Germline lookup yields CDR1 GTSNPN and CDR2 SVGIG (reference sequence). The CDR3 is 14 residues long. In DNA, the CDR3 is TGTGCCTGGGGTTCCGGGACACCTTACAATGAGCAGTTCTTC. Encoded protein: CAWGSGTPYNEQFF.

The chain carries TRBV9 and TRBJ2-3, with D perhaps matching TRBD1 (6 bases). Germline V gene lookup returns CDR1 SGDLS and CDR2 YYNGEE. Trimming took 0 bases from V and 1 from J, leaving 9 bases between them. There are 15 residues in the CDR3. The CDR3, as DNA: TGTGCCAGCAGCGTAGGGGGGCAGGGCACAGATACGCAGTATTTT. It yields the protein CASSVGGQGTDTQYF.

This sequence joins TRBV18 and TRBJ2-5, with D hard to call. The CDR3 length is 13 residues. V lost 3 bases and J 7 bases, leaving 12 bases between the germline ends. The germline CDR1 and CDR2 sequences are KGHSH and LQKENI. The CDR3 DNA is TGTGCCAGCTCACCGCGAGGCCTCGGGACCCAGTACTTC. Amino acids: CASSPRGLGTQYF.

This clone was seen a few times. The chain uses TRBV7-3 and TRBJ2-2; 7 nucleotides match TRBD2. The germline V gene encodes CDR1 SGHTA and CDR2 FQGTGA. Trimming took 6 bases from V and 1 from J; bases not matched to a gene: 2. This CDR3 region has 14 residues. The CDR3 reads CASRAGLNTGELFF. The CDR3 nucleotides are TGTGCCAGCAGAGCGGGACTGAACACCGGGGAGCTGTTTTTT.

The V gene is TRBV28, the J gene TRBJ2-5; TRBD2 is a possible D gene (5 bases). The CDR3 extends over 19 amino acids. Germline V gene lookup returns CDR1 MDHEN and CDR2 SYDVKM. Trimming cost V 4 bases and J 3 bases, with 27 bases left between them. CDR3 coding DNA: TGTGCCAGCAGTTCCGGACTCCCCGGAATCGATAGGACCGAAGAGACCCAGTACTTC. Its translation is CASSSGLPGIDRTEETQYF. Filled out from reference TRBV28 and TRBJ2-5, the complete variable domain reads DVKVTQSSRYLVKRTGEKVFLECVQDMDHENMFWYRQDPGLGLRLIYFSYDVKMKEKGDIPEGYSVSREKKERFSLILESASTNQTSMYLCASSSGLPGIDRTEETQYFGPGTRLLVL.

This sequence joins TRBV5-6 and TRBJ2-1; 15 bases line up with TRBD2. V gave up 6 bases and J gave up 1 base; unmatched junction bases: 11. The CDR3 consists of 19 residues. CDR1 SGHDT and CDR2 YYEEEE come from the germline V gene. CDR3 sequence: CASNPGLAGGQGSYNEQFF. CDR3 in DNA: TGTGCCAGCAACCCCGGACTAGCGGGGGGGCAGGGGTCCTACAATGAGCAGTTCTTC.

Comment on this clone: One end of the junction does not line up with germline, which may come from a read error. V gene TRBV4-1 combines with J gene TRBJ2-7; TRBD2 matches 12 bases. Per germline, CDR1 MGHRA and CDR2 YSYEKL. The length of the CDR3 is 17 residues. CDR3 DNA sequence: TGCGCCAACAGCCGACTAGCGGGAGCGGAACCTACCTACGAGCAGTACTTC. Translation: CANSRLAGAEPTYEQYF.

The rearrangement uses TRBV7-1 and TRBJ2-6; perhaps TRBD1 as D (6 bases). TRBV7-1 is an open reading frame, and its role is uncertain. V was pared by 5 bases and J by 5 bases, with 22 bases between. The CDR3 consists of 18 residues. The CDR3 loop is CASSDCLTGQSRANVLTF. CDR3 nucleotide sequence: TGTGCCAGCAGCGACTGCCTCACGGGACAAAGTCGGGCCAACGTCCTGACTTTC.

This clone is classed as medium-sized. This chain joins TRBV6-6 and TRBJ2-7; 8 bases are shared with TRBD1. The CDR3 is 14 residues long. V lost 5 bases to trimming and J lost 3 bases; unmatched junction nucleotides: 6. From germline, CDR1 is MNHNY and CDR2 SVGAGI (reference sequence). CDR3 sequence (DNA): TGTGCCAGCAGTCCGAGACAGGGGAACTACGAGCAGTACTTC. Translation gives CASSPRQGNYEQYF.

This sequence joins TRBV9 and TRBJ2-7; 8 positions agree with TRBD2. This CDR3 region has 14 residues. CDR1 is SGDLS, CDR2 YYNGEE, per germline. V trimming: 2 bases; J trimming: 3 bases; junction bases outside the gene matches: 4. CDR3 sequence: CASSVAGTSYEQYF. In nucleotides, the CDR3 is TGTGCCAGCAGCGTTGCCGGGACTAGCTACGAGCAGTACTTC. The complete variable domain, with remaining parts taken from reference TRBV9 and TRBJ2-7, reads DSGVTQTPKHLITATGQRVTLRCSPRSGDLSVYWYQQSLDQGLQFLIQYYNGEERAKGNILERFSAQQFPDLHSELNLSSLELGDSALYFCASSVAGTSYEQYFGPGTRLTVT.

This chain links TRBV18 with TRBJ1-1; D may be TRBD1 (6 bases). Germline V gives CDR1 KGHSH, CDR2 LQKENI. V was pared by 7 bases and J by 1 base, with 16 bases between. The CDR3 contains 15 residues. CDR3 loop: CASLPFMGANTEAFF. DNA for the CDR3: TGTGCCAGCTTACCGTTTATGGGGGCGAACACTGAAGCTTTCTTT.

This chain uses TRBV28 with TRBJ2-1; D unresolved. Germline values: CDR1 MDHEN, CDR2 SYDVKM. The CDR3 contains 15 residues. V lost 7 bases and J 3 bases, leaving 16 bases between the germline ends. CDR3 residues: CASNELLGLYNEQFF. The CDR3 coding sequence is TGTGCCAGCAACGAACTCCTGGGCCTCTACAATGAGCAGTTCTTC. The whole variable domain, filled in from reference TRBV28 and TRBJ2-1, reads DVKVTQSSRYLVKRTGEKVFLECVQDMDHENMFWYRQDPGLGLRLIYFSYDVKMKEKGDIPEGYSVSREKKERFSLILESASTNQTSMYLCASNELLGLYNEQFFGPGTRLTVL.

V is TRBV6-1 and J is TRBJ2-5, with D possibly TRBD2 on 7 matching bases. Germline V gene lookup returns CDR1 MNHNS and CDR2 SASEGT. V shed 10 bases and J shed 4 bases, with 19 bases lying between them. The CDR3 totals 14 residues. The chain's CDR3 is CATNAGGRSETQYF. CDR3 DNA: TGTGCCACCAACGCCGGGGGGCGATCAGAGACCCAGTACTTC.

The rearrangement uses TRBV15 and TRBJ1-2; D not certain. The V gene's germline CDR1 is LNHNV and CDR2 YYDKDF (reference sequence). V was trimmed by 7 bases and J by 3 bases, leaving 21 bases between them. This CDR3 contains 16 residues. CDR3 sequence (DNA): TGTGCCACCACCCCGGACTCCCCTACACGGGACTATGGCTACACCTTC. It is translated as CATTPDSPTRDYGYTF.

V is TRBV4-2 and J is TRBJ1-2; D is unresolved. The germline V and J ends were trimmed by 2 bases and 2 bases, with 18 bases remaining between them. The germline CDR1 and CDR2 sequences are LGHNA and YNFKEQ. The CDR3 runs 17 residues. The chain's CDR3 is CASSQLARDTPNYGYTF. The DNA of the CDR3 is TGTGCCAGCAGCCAACTTGCACGTGACACCCCGAACTATGGCTACACCTTC.

This clone was observed a handful of times. J is TRBJ2-7 and V is TRBV28; TRBD2 aligns across 13 bases. Germline V gene sequence: CDR1 MDHEN, CDR2 SYDVKM. CDR3 length equals 12 residues. V gave up 9 bases and J gave up 6 bases; unmatched junction bases: 2. For the CDR3, the DNA is TGTGCCAGAAGACTAGCGGGAGGCGAGCAGTACTTC. It codes for CARRLAGGEQYF.

The chain links TRBV18 to TRBJ1-3, with 7 positions matching TRBD1. From germline, CDR1 is KGHSH and CDR2 LQKENI. V gave up 2 bases and J gave up 1 base; unmatched junction bases: 17. The CDR3 has 20 residues. The CDR3 DNA is TGTGCCAGCTCACCAAGCAACAGGGGCTTTTTCATGTCGTCTGGAAACACCATATATTTT. Its protein product is CASSPSNRGFFMSSGNTIYF.

This clone is classed as medium-sized. The chain has TRBV7-8 and TRBJ2-7, with no clear D. Germline V gives CDR1 SGHVS, CDR2 FQNEAQ. Trimming shortened V by 2 bases and J by 3 bases, and 5 bases separated the two germline ends. The CDR3 has 12 amino acids. CDR3 amino acids: CASSLTVYEQYF. CDR3 nucleotides: TGTGCCAGCAGCTTAACAGTCTACGAGCAGTACTTC.

The DNA for the CDR3 is TGTGCCAGCAGCCCCCATCTAACTACAGGGGATTCTGGAAACACCATATATTTT. The encoded protein is CASSPHLTTGDSGNTIYF. This rearrangement joins TRBV4-2 to TRBJ1-3, with TRBD1 identical over 7 bases. CDR3 size: 18 residues. V lost 4 bases and J lost 1; bases outside the gene matches: 13. Germline CDR1 LGHNA, CDR2 YNFKEQ.

The J gene is TRBJ2-7, the V gene TRBV6-1, with 7 bases aligning to TRBD1. Germline V lookup: CDR1 MNHNS, CDR2 SASEGT. The V segment lost 3 bases and the J segment 2 bases; nucleotides outside the gene matches: 7. This CDR3 is 15 amino acids long. The chain's CDR3 is CASSEPTGSTYEQYF. In nucleotides, the CDR3 is TGTGCCAGCAGTGAGCCGACAGGGTCAACCTACGAGCAGTACTTC.

This clone was recorded a few times. The CDR3 nucleotides are TGTGCCAGCAGCTTGACGCGCAATGAGCAGTTCTTC. This codes for CASSLTRNEQFF. The J gene is TRBJ2-1, the V gene TRBV5-6; D is unresolved. The ends were cut back, 1 base at V and 6 bases at J, with 5 bases in the middle. Germline V gives CDR1 SGHDT, CDR2 YYEEEE. The CDR3 loop spans 12 amino acids.

This CDR3 is CASSPQGDEAFF. The CDR3 DNA follows: TGTGCCAGTAGTCCCCAAGGGGATGAAGCTTTCTTT. V is TRBV19 and J is TRBJ1-1, with a tentative D call TRBD1 (5 bases). The CDR3 consists of 12 residues. The germline CDR1 and CDR2 sequences are LNHDA and SQIVND (reference sequence). Trimming removed 5 bases at V and 7 bases at J, with 11 bases between.

This clone was seen a handful of times. This chain joins TRBV27 and TRBJ2-5; 10 bases fit TRBD1. With V trimmed by 7 bases and J by 7 bases, 9 bases remained unmatched. This CDR3 contains 14 residues. Germline CDR1 and CDR2: MNHEY and SMNVEV (reference sequence). The CDR3 DNA follows: TGTGCCAGCATAGGACAGGGGGATTTAGGGACCCAGTACTTC. Residues: CASIGQGDLGTQYF.